These T cell receptor beta chains were read from a single sample in a study of blood T cells in healthy people across ages. TCRdb re-analysed the 5' RACE reads in MiXCR, keeping a single row per CDR3 protein. The sample consists of 920,000 or so distinct CDR3 sequences, more than 35% of them appearing once. The sequenced sample was blood. These receptor sequences come from a woman aged 60 to 75 in good health. Each CDR3 is given with its conserved first and last residue. D genes are given only for firm matches. The size field is filled for only some rows; it gives once, few, many or a size class.

CSAPDSGSSSYEQYF | TGCAGTGCTCCAGATAGCGGGTCAAGCTCCTACGAGCAGTACTTC | TRBD2 | TRBJ2-7 | TRBV20-1 | NA
CASSFSVNEQFF | TGTGCCAGCAGTTTTTCAGTGAATGAGCAGTTCTTC | NA | TRBJ2-1 | TRBV6-1 | few
CAISGGSTMRGQYF | TGTGCCATCAGTGGAGGGTCTACGATGCGGGGGCAGTACTTC | NA | TRBJ2-7 | TRBV10-3 | NA
CASSSVGGYYEQYF | TGTGCCAGCAGTTCGGTAGGGGGGTACTACGAGCAGTACTTC | NA | TRBJ2-7 | TRBV28 | NA
CASSYPTGIEETQYF | TGTGCCAGCAGTTATCCGACAGGAATTGAAGAGACCCAGTACTTC | NA | TRBJ2-5 | TRBV6-6 | few
CASSGARGGEQYF | TGTGCCAGCTCAGGGGCCAGGGGCGGCGAGCAGTACTTC | NA | TRBJ2-7 | TRBV18 | NA
CASSQEGAKGQPQHF | TGTGCCAGCAGCCAAGAAGGTGCCAAGGGGCAGCCCCAGCATTTT | NA | TRBJ1-5 | TRBV4-2 | NA
CATSDGGTGRETQYF | TGTGCCACCAGTGATGGGGGGACAGGCCGGGAGACCCAGTACTTC | TRBD1 | TRBJ2-5 | TRBV24-1 | few
CAISVVVGSSGANVLTF | TGTGCCATCAGTGTCGTCGTCGGAAGCTCTGGGGCCAACGTCCTGACTTTC | NA | TRBJ2-6 | TRBV10-3 | NA
CASGLVITGGADTQYF | TGTGCTAGTGGTTTGGTAATTACAGGGGGAGCAGATACGCAGTATTTT | TRBD1 | TRBJ2-3 | TRBV12-5 | NA
CASSSGQGASTDTQYF | TGCGCCAGCAGCTCCGGACAGGGGGCAAGCACAGATACGCAGTATTTT | TRBD1 | TRBJ2-3 | TRBV5-1 | NA
CSATGTSSGTDTQYF | TGCAGTGCAACGGGGACTAGCAGTGGTACAGATACGCAGTATTTT | TRBD2 | TRBJ2-3 | TRBV20-1 | NA
CASSLDGLAGDTQYF | TGCGCCAGCAGCTTGGATGGTCTAGCGGGGGATACGCAGTATTTT | TRBD2 | TRBJ2-3 | TRBV5-1 | once
CSVRPSGGYNEQYF | TGCAGCGTTCGACCTAGCGGGGGTTACAATGAGCAGTACTTC | TRBD2 | TRBJ2-7 | TRBV29-1 | NA
CASSIRGGELFF | TGTGCCAGCAGCATCAGGGGGGGGGAGCTGTTTTTT | TRBD1 | TRBJ2-2 | TRBV6-5 | NA
CASSPGTVDNEQFF | TGTGCCAGCAGCCCCGGGACGGTTGACAATGAGCAGTTCTTC | NA | TRBJ2-1 | TRBV6-5 | NA
CSVVGLPETQYF | TGCAGCGTTGTGGGTCTACCCGAGACCCAGTACTTC | NA | TRBJ2-5 | TRBV29-1 | few
CASSFATQYF | TGTGCCAGCAGTTTCGCTACGCAGTATTTT | NA | TRBJ2-3 | TRBV13 | NA
CASSQVAIGAGEWRTQYF | TGTGCCAGCAGCCAAGTCGCGATAGGAGCGGGGGAGTGGAGGACCCAGTACTTC | TRBD2 | TRBJ2-5 | TRBV3-1 | NA
CASSHRGNEQYF | TGTGCCAGCAGCCACAGGGGAAACGAGCAGTACTTC | NA | TRBJ2-7 | TRBV3-1 | few
CAGSVGGEQYF | TGTGCCGGGAGTGTGGGAGGCGAGCAGTACTTC | NA | TRBJ2-7 | TRBV30 | once
CASRWTGLGNEQFF | TGTGCCAGCAGATGGACGGGACTCGGGAATGAGCAGTTCTTC | NA | TRBJ2-1 | TRBV28 | once
CAISESGRDEQYF | TGTGCCATCAGTGAGAGTGGCAGGGACGAGCAGTACTTC | NA | TRBJ2-7 | TRBV10-3 | few
CASSPRASGGEQFF | TGTGCCAGCAGCCCCCGAGCTAGCGGGGGTGAGCAGTTCTTC | TRBD2 | TRBJ2-1 | TRBV3-1 | once
CASSSVGFHQETQYF | TGTGCCAGCAGCTCAGTAGGGTTCCACCAAGAGACCCAGTACTTC | NA | TRBJ2-5 | TRBV7-8 | NA
CASSKEGSGYEQYF | TGTGCAAGCAGTAAGGAGGGTTCCGGCTACGAGCAGTACTTC | NA | TRBJ2-7 | TRBV25-1 | NA
CATSEGSGPKEAQYF | TGTGCCACCAGTGAGGGTAGCGGCCCAAAAGAGGCCCAGTACTTC | NA | TRBJ2-7 | TRBV24-1 | NA
CASSVITGTSGSRSEDTQYF | TGTGCCAGCAGTGTAATAACCGGGACTAGCGGCAGTAGGTCGGAAGATACGCAGTATTTT | TRBD2 | TRBJ2-3 | TRBV12-3/TRBV12-4 | few
CSARSTSGISWETQYF | TGCAGTGCTCGATCGACTAGCGGGATTTCTTGGGAGACCCAGTACTTC | TRBD2 | TRBJ2-5 | TRBV20-1 | few
CSVEWGKGVEQFF | TGCAGCGTTGAATGGGGCAAGGGAGTTGAGCAGTTCTTC | NA | TRBJ2-1 | TRBV29-1 | few
CATSRDRDYGYTF | TGTGCCACCAGCCGGGACAGGGACTATGGCTACACCTTC | TRBD1 | TRBJ1-2 | TRBV24-1 | NA
CSARGLSGSETQYF | TGCAGTGCTAGGGGACTTTCGGGATCGGAGACCCAGTACTTC | NA | TRBJ2-5 | TRBV20-1 | few
CSAPAYSTDTQYF | TGCAGCGCCCCTGCATATTCCACAGATACGCAGTATTTT | NA | TRBJ2-3 | TRBV29-1 | few
CASSYLPTVTDTQYF | TGTGCCAGCAGTTACTTACCGACAGTCACAGATACGCAGTATTTT | NA | TRBJ2-3 | TRBV6-5 | NA
CAWSRSLSYEQYF | TGTGCCTGGAGCCGCTCTTTGTCCTACGAGCAGTACTTC | NA | TRBJ2-7 | TRBV30 | NA
CASSQGLAGGEPQFF | TGTGCCAGCAGCCAAGGACTAGCGGGAGGGGAACCGCAGTTCTTC | TRBD2 | TRBJ2-1 | TRBV3-1 | few
CSVLLGTGFTGELFF | TGCAGCGTATTACTTGGGACAGGGTTTACTGGGGAGCTGTTTTTT | TRBD1 | TRBJ2-2 | TRBV29-1 | NA
CSAHGLAGDEQYF | TGCAGTGCTCATGGACTAGCGGGAGACGAGCAGTACTTC | TRBD2 | TRBJ2-7 | TRBV20-1 | few
CASSDLHGTGGYEQYF | TGTGCCAGCAGTGATCTACACGGGACAGGGGGCTACGAGCAGTACTTC | TRBD1 | TRBJ2-7 | TRBV25-1 | few
CASSNRAVSETQYF | TGTGCCAGCAGTAACCGGGCCGTATCGGAGACCCAGTACTTC | NA | TRBJ2-5 | TRBV12-3/TRBV12-4 | NA
CASSYSSGGSTDTQYF | TGTGCCAGCAGTTACTCGAGCGGGGGGAGCACAGATACGCAGTATTTT | TRBD2 | TRBJ2-3 | TRBV6-6 | NA
CASSYIGDGKNIQYF | TGTGCCAGCAGTTACATAGGGGATGGCAAAAACATTCAGTACTTC | NA | TRBJ2-4 | TRBV27 | NA
CASSPKGTSGSYEQYF | TGTGCCAGCAGCCCCAAAGGGACTAGCGGGTCCTACGAGCAGTACTTC | TRBD2 | TRBJ2-7 | TRBV18 | NA
CSASSPRQGTNEKLFF | TGCAGTGCTAGCTCCCCTCGACAGGGGACTAATGAAAAACTGTTTTTT | TRBD1 | TRBJ1-4 | TRBV20-1 | NA
CASSEGNRDWNQPQHF | TGCGCCAGCAGTGAAGGGAACAGGGATTGGAATCAGCCCCAGCATTTT | NA | TRBJ1-5 | TRBV10-1 | NA
CASSRLEAKNIQYF | TGTGCCAGCTCACGACTGGAGGCCAAAAACATTCAGTACTTC | NA | TRBJ2-4 | TRBV18 | few
CASSGLAGGVEQYF | TGTGCCAGCAGTGGGCTAGCGGGAGGGGTCGAGCAGTACTTC | TRBD2 | TRBJ2-7 | TRBV2 | NA
CASGQRGTASGRIEETQYF | TGTGCCAGCGGCCAGAGGGGGACTGCTAGCGGTCGGATAGAAGAGACCCAGTACTTC | NA | TRBJ2-5 | TRBV28 | few
CATSRGSSGTDTQYF | TGTGCCACCAGCAGAGGGTCTAGCGGCACAGATACGCAGTATTTT | NA | TRBJ2-3 | TRBV15 | few
CASSYSWLSELFF | TGTGCCAGCAGTTACTCGTGGCTAAGTGAACTGTTTTTT | NA | TRBJ1-4 | TRBV6-5 | NA
CSARDSFQRQTLGNEQFF | TGCAGTGCTAGAGATAGTTTCCAGCGACAGACCCTTGGCAATGAGCAGTTCTTC | NA | TRBJ2-1 | TRBV20-1 | hyperexpanded
CSVEGTSGGREQFF | TGCAGCGTTGAGGGGACTAGCGGGGGACGGGAGCAGTTCTTC | TRBD2 | TRBJ2-1 | TRBV29-1 | NA